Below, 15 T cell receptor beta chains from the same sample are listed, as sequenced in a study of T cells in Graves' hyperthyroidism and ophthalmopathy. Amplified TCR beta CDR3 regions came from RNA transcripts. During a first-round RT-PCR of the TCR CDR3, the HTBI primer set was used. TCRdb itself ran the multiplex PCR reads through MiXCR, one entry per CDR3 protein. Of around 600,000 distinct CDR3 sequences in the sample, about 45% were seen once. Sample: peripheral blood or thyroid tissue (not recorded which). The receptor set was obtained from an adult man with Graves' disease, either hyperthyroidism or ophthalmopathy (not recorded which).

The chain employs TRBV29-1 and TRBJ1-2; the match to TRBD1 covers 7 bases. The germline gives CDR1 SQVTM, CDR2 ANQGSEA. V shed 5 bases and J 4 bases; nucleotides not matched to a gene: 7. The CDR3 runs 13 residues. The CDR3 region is CSVSTGVAYGYTF. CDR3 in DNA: TGCAGCGTTAGCACAGGGGTGGCCTATGGCTACACCTTC.

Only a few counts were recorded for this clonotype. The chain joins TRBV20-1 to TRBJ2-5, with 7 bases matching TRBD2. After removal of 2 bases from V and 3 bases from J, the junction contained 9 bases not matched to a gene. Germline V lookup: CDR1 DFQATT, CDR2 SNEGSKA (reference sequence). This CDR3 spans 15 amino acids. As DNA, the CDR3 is TGCAGTGCTAGACCCTTTAGCGGGTTCAAAGAGACCCAGTACTTC. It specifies CSARPFSGFKETQYF.

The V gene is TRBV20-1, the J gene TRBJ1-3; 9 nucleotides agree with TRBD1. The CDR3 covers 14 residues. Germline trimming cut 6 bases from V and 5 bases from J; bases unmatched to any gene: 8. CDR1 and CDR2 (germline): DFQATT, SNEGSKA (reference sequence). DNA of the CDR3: TGCAGTGCCCGCGCAGGACAGGGGAGAAACACCATATATTTT. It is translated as CSARAGQGRNTIYF.

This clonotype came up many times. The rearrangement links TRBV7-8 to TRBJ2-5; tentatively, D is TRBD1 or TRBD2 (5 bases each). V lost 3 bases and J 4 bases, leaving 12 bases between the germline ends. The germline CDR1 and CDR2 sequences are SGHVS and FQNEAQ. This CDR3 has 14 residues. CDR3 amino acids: CASSFGGTGETQYF. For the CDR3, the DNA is TGTGCCAGCAGCTTTGGGGGTACTGGAGAGACCCAGTACTTC.

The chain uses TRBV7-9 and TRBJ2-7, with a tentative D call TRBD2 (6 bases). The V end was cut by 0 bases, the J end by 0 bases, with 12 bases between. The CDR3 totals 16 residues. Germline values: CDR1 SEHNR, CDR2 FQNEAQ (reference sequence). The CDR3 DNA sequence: TGTGCCAGCAGCTTAGCCATTGGGGGGAACTCCTACGAGCAGTACTTC. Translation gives CASSLAIGGNSYEQYF. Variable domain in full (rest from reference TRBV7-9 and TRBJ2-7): DTGVSQNPRHKITKRGQNVTFRCDPISEHNRLYWYRQTLGQGPEFLTYFQNEAQLEKSRLLSDRFSAERPKGSFSTLEIQRTEQGDSAMYLCASSLAIGGNSYEQYFGPGTRLTVT.

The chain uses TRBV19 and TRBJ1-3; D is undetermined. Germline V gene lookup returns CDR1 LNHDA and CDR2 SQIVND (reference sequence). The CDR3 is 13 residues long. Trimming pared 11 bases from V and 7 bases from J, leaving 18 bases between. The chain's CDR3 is CAWSMVQWNTIYF. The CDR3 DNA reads TGTGCCTGGAGTATGGTACAGTGGAACACCATATATTTT.

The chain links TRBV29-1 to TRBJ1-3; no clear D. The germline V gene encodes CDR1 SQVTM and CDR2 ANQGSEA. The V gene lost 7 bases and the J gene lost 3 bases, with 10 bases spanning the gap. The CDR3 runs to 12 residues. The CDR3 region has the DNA TGCAGCGCTGGGCGTCTTGGAAACACCATATATTTT. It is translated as CSAGRLGNTIYF.

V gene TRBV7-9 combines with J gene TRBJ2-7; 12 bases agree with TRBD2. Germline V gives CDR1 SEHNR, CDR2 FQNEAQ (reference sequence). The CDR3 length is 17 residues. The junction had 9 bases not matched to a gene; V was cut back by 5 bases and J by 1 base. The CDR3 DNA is TGTGCCAGCAGCCCGCAGCGGCTAGCGGGAGGGTCCTACGAGCAGTACTTC. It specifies CASSPQRLAGGSYEQYF.

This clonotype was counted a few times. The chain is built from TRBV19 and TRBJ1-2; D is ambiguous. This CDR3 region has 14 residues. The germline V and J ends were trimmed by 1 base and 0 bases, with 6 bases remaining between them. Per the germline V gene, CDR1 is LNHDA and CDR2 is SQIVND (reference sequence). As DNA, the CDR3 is TGTGCCAGTAGTATAGTCGGCACTAACTATGGCTACACCTTC. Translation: CASSIVGTNYGYTF.

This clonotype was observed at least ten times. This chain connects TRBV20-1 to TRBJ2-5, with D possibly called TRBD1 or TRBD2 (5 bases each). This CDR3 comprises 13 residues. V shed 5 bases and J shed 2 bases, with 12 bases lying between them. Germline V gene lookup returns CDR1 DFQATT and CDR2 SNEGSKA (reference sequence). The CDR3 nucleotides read TGCAGTGCTGCGACGGGGCAGCAAGAGACCCAGTACTTC. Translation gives CSAATGQQETQYF.

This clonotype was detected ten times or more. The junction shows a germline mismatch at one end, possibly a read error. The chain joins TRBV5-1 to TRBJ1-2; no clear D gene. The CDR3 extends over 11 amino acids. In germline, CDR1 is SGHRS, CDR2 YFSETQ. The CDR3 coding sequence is TGTGCCAGCAGCTCCGGGTTGGGCTACACCTTC. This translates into CASSSGLGYTF. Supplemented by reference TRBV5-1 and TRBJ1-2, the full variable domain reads KAGVTQTPRYLIKTRGQQVTLSCSPISGHRSVSWYQQTPGQGLQFLFEYFSETQRNKGNFPGRFSGRQFSNSRSEMNVSTLELGDSALYLCASSSGLGYTFGSGTRLTVV.

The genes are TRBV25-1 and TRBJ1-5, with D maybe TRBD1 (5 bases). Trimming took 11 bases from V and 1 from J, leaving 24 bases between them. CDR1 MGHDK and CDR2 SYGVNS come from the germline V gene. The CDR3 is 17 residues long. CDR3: CAGIESTRTLSNQPQHF. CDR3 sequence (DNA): TGTGCCGGCATTGAATCGACGCGGACACTGAGCAATCAGCCCCAGCATTTT.

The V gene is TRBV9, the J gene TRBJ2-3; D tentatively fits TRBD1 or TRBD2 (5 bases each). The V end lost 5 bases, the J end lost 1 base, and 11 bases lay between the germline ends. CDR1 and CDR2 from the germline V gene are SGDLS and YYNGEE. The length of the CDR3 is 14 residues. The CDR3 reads CASSDGDRTDTQYF. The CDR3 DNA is TGTGCCAGCAGTGATGGGGACCGCACAGATACGCAGTATTTT.

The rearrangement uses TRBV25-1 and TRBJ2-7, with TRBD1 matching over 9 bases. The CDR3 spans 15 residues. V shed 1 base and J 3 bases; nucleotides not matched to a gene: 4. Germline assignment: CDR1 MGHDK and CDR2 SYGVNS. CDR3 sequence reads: CASSESGTGNYEQYF. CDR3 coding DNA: TGTGCCAGCAGTGAATCGGGGACAGGGAACTACGAGCAGTACTTC.

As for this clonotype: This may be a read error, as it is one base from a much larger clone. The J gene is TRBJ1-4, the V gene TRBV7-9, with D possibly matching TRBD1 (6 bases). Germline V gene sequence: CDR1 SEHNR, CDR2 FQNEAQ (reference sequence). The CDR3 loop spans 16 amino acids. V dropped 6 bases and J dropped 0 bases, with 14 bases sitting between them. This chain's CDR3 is CASSQGGHATNEKLFF. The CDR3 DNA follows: TGTGCCAGCAGTCAAGGGGGACATGCAACTAATGAAAAACTGTTTTTT. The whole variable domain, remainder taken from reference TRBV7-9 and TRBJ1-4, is DTGVSQNPRHKITKRGQNVTFRCDPISEHNRLYWYRQTLGQGPEFLTYFQNEAQLEKSRLLSDRFSAERPKGSFSTLEIQRTEQGDSAMYLCASSQGGHATNEKLFFGSGTQLSVL.